The 14 T cell receptor beta chains reported below all come from one sample, sequenced in a study of cytomegalovirus exposure and HLA in healthy donors. Primers: 60 Vbeta forward and 13 Jbeta reverse. Some clones are missing from TCRdb's copy, which holds only in-frame ones; the method was immunoSEQ multiplex PCR. Of approximately 110,000 clones in the sample, under 85% are singletons; the top ten hold around 4.9%. Sample: PBMCs. Receptors were obtained from a man aged 25 to 45 in good health and CMV-seropositive.

This clone was seen only a few times. The genes are TRBV10-2 and TRBJ2-1; D is perhaps TRBD2 (7 bases). The V gene lost 9 bases and the J gene lost 7 bases, with 13 bases spanning the gap. There are 12 residues in the CDR3. CDR1 is WSHSY and CDR2 is SAAADI in the germline V gene. CDR3 DNA sequence: TGCGCCAGTACGGGGGGCCGGAATGAGCAGTTCTTC. Its protein is CASTGGRNEQFF.

The rearrangement links TRBV7-9 to TRBJ2-3, with D maybe TRBD1 (6 bases). V was shortened by 5 bases and J by 1 base, with 13 bases between the two germline ends. This CDR3 has 15 residues. Germline V gene sequence: CDR1 SEHNR, CDR2 FQNEAQ (reference sequence). CDR3 DNA: TGTGCCAGCAGCATCCCGGGACAAGGCACAGATACGCAGTATTTT. As protein: CASSIPGQGTDTQYF.

Concerning this clone itself: Germline is not matched at one junction end, which may reflect a read error. The rearrangement uses TRBV27 and TRBJ1-2, with TRBD1 identical over 9 bases. The CDR3 length is 13 residues. The germline V gene encodes CDR1 MNHEY and CDR2 SMNVEV (reference sequence). The CDR3 DNA follows: TGTGCCAGTGGGACAGGGCCTTTGTATGGCTACCCCTTC. This codes for CASGTGPLYGYPF.

This sequence joins TRBV5-1 and TRBJ2-2; perhaps TRBD1 as D (6 bases). Deletions cut 2 bases from V and 6 bases from J, with 14 bases between. This CDR3 has 15 amino acids. The germline V gene has CDR1 SGHRS and CDR2 YFSETQ. The CDR3 region has the DNA TGCGCCAGCAGCTTAACAGGGTACACCGCCGGGGAGCTGTTTTTT. Protein: CASSLTGYTAGELFF. Based on the CDR3 plus reference TRBV5-1 and TRBJ2-2, the full variable domain is KAGVTQTPRYLIKTRGQQVTLSCSPISGHRSVSWYQQTPGQGLQFLFEYFSETQRNKGNFPGRFSGRQFSNSRSEMNVSTLELGDSALYLCASSLTGYTAGELFFGEGSRLTVL.

The gene calls are TRBV7-6 and TRBJ1-5; 7 bases align to TRBD1. Germline V lookup: CDR1 SGHVS, CDR2 FNYEAQ. The CDR3 loop spans 14 amino acids. J was trimmed by 6 bases and V by 5 bases; bases with no gene match: 7. Here the CDR3 DNA reads TGTGCCAGCAGCCCGAACAGGGGAGGTCAGCCCCAGCATTTT. It translates to CASSPNRGGQPQHF.

The gene calls are TRBV29-1 and TRBJ1-1; tentative D call: TRBD1 (6 bases). Per germline, CDR1 SQVTM and CDR2 ANQGSEA. CDR3 size: 14 residues. The V gene lost 5 bases and the J gene lost 0 bases, with 13 bases spanning the gap. The CDR3 protein is CSVQGRFMNTEAFF. The CDR3 bases are TGCAGCGTTCAGGGGCGATTCATGAACACTGAAGCTTTCTTT.

This chain joins TRBV27 and TRBJ2-7, with D perhaps matching TRBD2 (6 bases). Per the germline V gene, CDR1 is MNHEY and CDR2 is SMNVEV (reference sequence). V lost 3 bases, J lost 1 base, and 13 bases lay in between. The CDR3 has 15 residues. The DNA for the CDR3 is TGTGCCAGCAGTTTCCGGGGGACGGATTCCTACGAGCAGTACTTC. Translating gives CASSFRGTDSYEQYF.

V and J are TRBV5-1 and TRBJ1-1; D remains unclear. The CDR3 runs to 14 residues. The germline V gene has CDR1 SGHRS and CDR2 YFSETQ. Trimming removed 4 bases at V and 1 base at J, with 11 bases between. The CDR3 reads CASSEAGENTEAFF. The CDR3, as DNA: TGCGCCAGCAGCGAAGCCGGGGAGAACACTGAAGCTTTCTTT.

The chain carries TRBV25-1 and TRBJ2-1; D is ambiguous. The V end was cut by 1 base, the J end by 8 bases, with 15 bases between. This CDR3 comprises 15 residues. Germline V gene lookup returns CDR1 MGHDK and CDR2 SYGVNS. Written as DNA, the CDR3 is TGTGCCAGCAGTGAATTTGACCCGGCGGTCGATGAGCAGTTCTTC. Protein product: CASSEFDPAVDEQFF.

This clone came up once. CDR3: CASSLENIQYF. In nucleotides, the CDR3 is TGCGCCAGCAGCCTGGAGAACATTCAGTACTTC. The chain combines TRBV4-1 with TRBJ2-4, with unresolved D. Germline V gene lookup returns CDR1 MGHRA and CDR2 YSYEKL. Trimming stripped 4 bases from V and 7 bases from J, with 5 bases between. The CDR3 runs 11 residues.

This chain joins TRBV6-6 and TRBJ1-4; TRBD1 matches at 7 bases. The CDR3 consists of 16 residues. Germline lookup yields CDR1 MNHNY and CDR2 SVGAGI (reference sequence). Germline trimming cut 2 bases from V and 5 bases from J; bases unmatched to any gene: 8. Here the CDR3 reads CASSYPTTGVNEKLFF. Written as DNA, the CDR3 is TGTGCCAGCAGTTACCCAACAACAGGGGTCAATGAAAAACTGTTTTTT.

J is TRBJ1-6 and V is TRBV7-2, with 7 bases lining up with TRBD1. Germline CDR1 SGHTA, CDR2 FQGNSA. V lost 3 bases and J lost 10; bases outside the gene matches: 9. CDR3 length: 15 residues. The CDR3 here is CASSLVWDRRSPLHF. In DNA form, the CDR3 reads TGTGCCAGCAGCTTGGTTTGGGACAGAAGGTCACCCCTCCACTTT.

This clone has only a few counts. V and J are TRBV6-5 and TRBJ1-5; D is undetermined. CDR1 MNHEY and CDR2 SVGAGI come from the germline V gene. The V gene lost 5 bases and the J gene lost 0 bases, with 5 bases spanning the gap. This CDR3 spans 13 amino acids. CDR3 amino acids: CASSLNSNQPQHF. CDR3 DNA: TGTGCCAGCAGTCTAAATAGCAATCAGCCCCAGCATTTT.

The chain is built from TRBV10-3 and TRBJ1-6, with no clear D. V was trimmed by 3 bases and J by 5 bases, leaving 17 bases between them. CDR1 and CDR2 (germline): ENHRY, SYGVKD. The CDR3 loop spans 17 amino acids. The CDR3 nucleotides are TGTGCCATCAGTGAAGTTTTGGAGGCGTTCGATAATTCACCCCTCCACTTT. Protein sequence: CAISEVLEAFDNSPLHF.